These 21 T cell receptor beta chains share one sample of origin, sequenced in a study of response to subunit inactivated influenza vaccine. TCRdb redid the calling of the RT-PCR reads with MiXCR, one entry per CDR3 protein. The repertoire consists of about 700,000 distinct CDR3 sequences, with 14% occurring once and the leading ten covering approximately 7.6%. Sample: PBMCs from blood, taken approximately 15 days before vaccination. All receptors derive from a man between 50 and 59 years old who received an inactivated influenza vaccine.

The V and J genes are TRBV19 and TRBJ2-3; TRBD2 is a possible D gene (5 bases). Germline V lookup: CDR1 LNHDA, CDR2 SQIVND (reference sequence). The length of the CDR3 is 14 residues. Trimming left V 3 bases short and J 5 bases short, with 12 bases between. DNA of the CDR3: TGTGCCAGTAGTATCGCGGGCCAGCAAGATACGCAGTATTTT. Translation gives CASSIAGQQDTQYF.

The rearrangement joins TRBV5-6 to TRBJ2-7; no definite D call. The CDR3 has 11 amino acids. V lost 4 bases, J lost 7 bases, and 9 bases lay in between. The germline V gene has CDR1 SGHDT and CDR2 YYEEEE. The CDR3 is CASSATREQYF. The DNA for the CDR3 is TGTGCCAGCAGCGCGACGAGGGAGCAGTACTTC.

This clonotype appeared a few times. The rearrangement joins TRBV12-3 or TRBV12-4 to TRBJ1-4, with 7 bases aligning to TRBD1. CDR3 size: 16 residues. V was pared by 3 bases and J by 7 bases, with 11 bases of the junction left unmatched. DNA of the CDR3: TGTGCCAGCAGTTTTTTACGGACAGGTGGGGGTGAAAAACTGTTTTTT. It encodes CASSFLRTGGGEKLFF.

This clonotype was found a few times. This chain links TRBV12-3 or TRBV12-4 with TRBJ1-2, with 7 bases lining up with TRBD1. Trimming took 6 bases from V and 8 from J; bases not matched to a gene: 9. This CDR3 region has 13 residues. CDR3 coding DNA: TGTGCCAGCAGAACAGGGGCGTCGGAGGGCTACACCTTC. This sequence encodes CASRTGASEGYTF.

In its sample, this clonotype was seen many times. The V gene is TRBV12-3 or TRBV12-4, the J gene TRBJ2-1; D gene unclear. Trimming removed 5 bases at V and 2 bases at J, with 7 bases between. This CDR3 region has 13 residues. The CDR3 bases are TGTGCCAGCAGTCCCCCCCCCTACAATGAGCAGTTCTTC. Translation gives CASSPPPYNEQFF.

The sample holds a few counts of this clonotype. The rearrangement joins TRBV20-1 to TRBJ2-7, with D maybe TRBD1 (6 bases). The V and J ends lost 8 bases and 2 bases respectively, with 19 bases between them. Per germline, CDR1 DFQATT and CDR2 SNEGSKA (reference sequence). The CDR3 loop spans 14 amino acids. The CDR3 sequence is CSSRPETGTYEQYF. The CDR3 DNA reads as TGCAGTTCACGACCGGAGACAGGAACCTACGAGCAGTACTTC.

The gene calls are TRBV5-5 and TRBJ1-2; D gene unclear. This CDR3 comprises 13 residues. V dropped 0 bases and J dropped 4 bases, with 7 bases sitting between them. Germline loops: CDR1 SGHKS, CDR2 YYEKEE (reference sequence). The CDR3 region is CASSLADVYGYTF. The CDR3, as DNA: TGTGCCAGCAGCTTGGCGGATGTCTATGGCTACACCTTC.

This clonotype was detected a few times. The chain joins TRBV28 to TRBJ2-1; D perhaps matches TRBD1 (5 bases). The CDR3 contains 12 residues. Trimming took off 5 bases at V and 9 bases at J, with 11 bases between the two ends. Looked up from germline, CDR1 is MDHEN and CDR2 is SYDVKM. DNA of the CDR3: TGTGCCAGCAGTGCACAGGCCCCTGAGCAGTTCTTC. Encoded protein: CASSAQAPEQFF.

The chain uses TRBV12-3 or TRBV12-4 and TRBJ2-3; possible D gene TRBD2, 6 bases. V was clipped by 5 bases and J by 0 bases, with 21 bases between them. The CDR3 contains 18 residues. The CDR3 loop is CASSAGLTGWASTDTQYF. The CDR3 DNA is TGTGCCAGCAGTGCGGGACTCACTGGGTGGGCTAGCACAGATACGCAGTATTTT.

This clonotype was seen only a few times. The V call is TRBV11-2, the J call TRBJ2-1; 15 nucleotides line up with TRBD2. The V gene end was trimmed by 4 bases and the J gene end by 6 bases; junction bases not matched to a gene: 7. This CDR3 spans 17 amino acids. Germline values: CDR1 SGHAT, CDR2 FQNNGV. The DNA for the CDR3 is TGTGCCAGCAGCTCGTCATCGGGACTAGCGGGGGGCAATGAGCAGTTCTTC. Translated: CASSSSSGLAGGNEQFF.

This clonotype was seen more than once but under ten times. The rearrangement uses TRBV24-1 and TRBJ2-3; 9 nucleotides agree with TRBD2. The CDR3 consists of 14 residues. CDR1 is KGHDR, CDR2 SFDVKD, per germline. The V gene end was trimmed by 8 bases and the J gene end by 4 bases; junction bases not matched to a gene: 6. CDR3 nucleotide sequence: TGTGCCACCATGCGGGAGGGCCCACCAGATACGCAGTATTTT. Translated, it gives CATMREGPPDTQYF.

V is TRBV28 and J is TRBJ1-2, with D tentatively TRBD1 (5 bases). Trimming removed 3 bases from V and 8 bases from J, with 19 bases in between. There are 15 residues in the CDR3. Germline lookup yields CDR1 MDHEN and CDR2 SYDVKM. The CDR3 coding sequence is TGTGCCAGCAGTTTCCTTGGTGAGGGGCGCGGCGGCTACACCTTC. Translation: CASSFLGEGRGGYTF.

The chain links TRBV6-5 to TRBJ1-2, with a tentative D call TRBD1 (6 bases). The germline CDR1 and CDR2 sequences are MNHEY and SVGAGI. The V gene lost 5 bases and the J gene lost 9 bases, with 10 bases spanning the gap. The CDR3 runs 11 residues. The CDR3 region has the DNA TGTGCCAGCAGTGACAGGAGGAGCTACACCTTC. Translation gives CASSDRRSYTF.

The CDR3 sequence: CASSPRTDRYYNEQFF. CDR3 bases: TGTGCCAGCTCACCTAGGACGGATAGATACTACAATGAGCAGTTCTTC. The chain has TRBV18 and TRBJ2-1; no clear D gene. Germline V CDR1 and CDR2: KGHSH, LQKENI. Trimming cost V 3 bases and J 3 bases, with 15 bases left between them. The CDR3 sequence is 16 residues long. Full variable domain (missing parts from reference TRBV18 and TRBJ2-1): NAGVMQNPRHLVRRRGQEARLRCSPMKGHSHVYWYRQLPEEGLKFMVYLQKENIIDESGMPKERFSAEFPKEGPSILRIQQVVRGDSAAYFCASSPRTDRYYNEQFFGPGTRLTVL.

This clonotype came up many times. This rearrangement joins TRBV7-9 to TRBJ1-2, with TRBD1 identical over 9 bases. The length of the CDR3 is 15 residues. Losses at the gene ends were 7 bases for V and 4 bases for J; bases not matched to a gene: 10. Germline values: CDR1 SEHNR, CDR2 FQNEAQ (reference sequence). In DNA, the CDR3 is TGTGCCAGCAACCTCGGGACAGGGCGGGTCTATGGCTACACCTTC. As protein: CASNLGTGRVYGYTF.

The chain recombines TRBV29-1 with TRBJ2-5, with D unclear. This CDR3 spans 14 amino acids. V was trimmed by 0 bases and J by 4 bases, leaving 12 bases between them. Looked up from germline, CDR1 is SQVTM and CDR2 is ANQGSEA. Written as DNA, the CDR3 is TGCAGCGTTGAAGACACAGTGCTGCCAGAGACCCAGTACTTC. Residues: CSVEDTVLPETQYF.

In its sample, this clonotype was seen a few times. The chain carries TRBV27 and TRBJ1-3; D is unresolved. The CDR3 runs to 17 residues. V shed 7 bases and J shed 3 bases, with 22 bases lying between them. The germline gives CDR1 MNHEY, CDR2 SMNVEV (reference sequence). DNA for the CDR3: TGTGCCAGCACAAGACATCCTGAGGTTGGCGGTGGAAACACCATATATTTT. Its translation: CASTRHPEVGGGNTIYF.

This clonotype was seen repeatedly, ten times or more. Here the CDR3 reads CSAVKQVPTYEQYF. CDR3 DNA sequence: TGCAGTGCCGTAAAACAGGTACCCACCTACGAGCAGTACTTC. The chain joins TRBV20-1 to TRBJ2-7, with D perhaps matching TRBD1 (5 bases). V was cut by 6 bases and J by 2 bases, with 17 bases left in between. The CDR3 sequence is 14 residues long. CDR1 DFQATT and CDR2 SNEGSKA come from the germline V gene (reference sequence).

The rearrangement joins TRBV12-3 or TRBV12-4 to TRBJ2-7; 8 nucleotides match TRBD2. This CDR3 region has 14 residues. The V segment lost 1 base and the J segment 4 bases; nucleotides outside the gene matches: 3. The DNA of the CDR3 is TGTGCCAGCAGTTTAGAAGGGACTAGATACGAGCAGTACTTC. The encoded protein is CASSLEGTRYEQYF.

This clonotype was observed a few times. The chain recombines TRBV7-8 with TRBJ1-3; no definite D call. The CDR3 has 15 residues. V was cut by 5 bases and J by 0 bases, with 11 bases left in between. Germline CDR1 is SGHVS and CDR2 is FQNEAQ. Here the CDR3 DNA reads TGTGCCAGCAGCACGAGAGCCAACTCTGGAAACACCATATATTTT. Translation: CASSTRANSGNTIYF. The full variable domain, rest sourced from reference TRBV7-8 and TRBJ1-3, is GAGVSQSPRYKVAKRGQDVALRCDPISGHVSLFWYQQALGQGPEFLTYFQNEAQLDKSGLPSDRFFAERPEGSVSTLKIQRTQQEDSAVYLCASSTRANSGNTIYFGEGSWLTVV.

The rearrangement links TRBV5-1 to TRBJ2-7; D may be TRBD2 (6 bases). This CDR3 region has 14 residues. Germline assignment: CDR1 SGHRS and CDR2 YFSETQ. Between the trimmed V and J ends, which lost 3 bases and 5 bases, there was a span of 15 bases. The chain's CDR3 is CASSSQPGDNEQYF. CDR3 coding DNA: TGCGCCAGCAGCTCCCAACCGGGAGATAACGAGCAGTACTTC.